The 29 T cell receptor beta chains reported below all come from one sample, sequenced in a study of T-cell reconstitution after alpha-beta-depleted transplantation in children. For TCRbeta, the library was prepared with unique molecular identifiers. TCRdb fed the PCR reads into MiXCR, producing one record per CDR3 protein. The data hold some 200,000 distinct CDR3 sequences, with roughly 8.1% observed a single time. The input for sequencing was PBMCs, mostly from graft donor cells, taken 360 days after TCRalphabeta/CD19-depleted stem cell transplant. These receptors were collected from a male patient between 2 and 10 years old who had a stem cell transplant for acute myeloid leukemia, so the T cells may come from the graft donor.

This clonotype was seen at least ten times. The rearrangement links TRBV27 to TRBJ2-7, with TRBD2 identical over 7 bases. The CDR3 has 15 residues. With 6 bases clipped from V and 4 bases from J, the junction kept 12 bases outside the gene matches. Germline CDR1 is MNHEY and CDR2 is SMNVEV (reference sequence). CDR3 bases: TGTGCCAGCAGCAGGCCGGGAGCGGGAAAGTACGAGCAGTACTTC. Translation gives CASSRPGAGKYEQYF.

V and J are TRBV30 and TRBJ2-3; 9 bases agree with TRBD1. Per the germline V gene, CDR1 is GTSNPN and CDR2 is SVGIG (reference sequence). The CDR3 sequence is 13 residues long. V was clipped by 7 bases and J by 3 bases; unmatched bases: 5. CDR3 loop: CASGTGKTDTQYF. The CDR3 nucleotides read TGTGCCTCCGGGACAGGGAAGACAGATACGCAGTATTTT.

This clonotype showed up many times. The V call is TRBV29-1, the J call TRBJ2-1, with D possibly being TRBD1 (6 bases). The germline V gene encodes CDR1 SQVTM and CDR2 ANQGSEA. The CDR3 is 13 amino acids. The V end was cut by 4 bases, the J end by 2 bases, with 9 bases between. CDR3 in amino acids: CSVGRTAYNEQFF. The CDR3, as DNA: TGCAGCGTTGGAAGGACAGCCTACAATGAGCAGTTCTTC.

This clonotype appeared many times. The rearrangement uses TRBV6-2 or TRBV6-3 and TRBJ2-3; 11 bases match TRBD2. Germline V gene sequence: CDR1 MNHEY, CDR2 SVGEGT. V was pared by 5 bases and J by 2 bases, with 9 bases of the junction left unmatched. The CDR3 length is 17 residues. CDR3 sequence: CASSITGTSGLTDTQYF. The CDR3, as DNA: TGTGCCAGCAGTATCACCGGGACTAGCGGACTCACAGATACGCAGTATTTT.

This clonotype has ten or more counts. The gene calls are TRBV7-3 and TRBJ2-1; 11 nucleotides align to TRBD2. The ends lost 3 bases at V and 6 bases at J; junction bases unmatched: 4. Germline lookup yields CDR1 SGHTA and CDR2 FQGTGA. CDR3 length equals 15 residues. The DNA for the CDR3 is TGTGCCAGCAGCTTTCTAGCGGGGGGTATCAATGAGCAGTTCTTC. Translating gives CASSFLAGGINEQFF. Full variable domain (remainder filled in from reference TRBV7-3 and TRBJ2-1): GAGVSQTPSNKVTEKGKYVELRCDPISGHTALYWYRQSLGQGPEFLIYFQGTGAADDSGLPNDRFFAVRPEGSVSTLKIQRTERGDSAVYLCASSFLAGGINEQFFGPGTRLTVL.

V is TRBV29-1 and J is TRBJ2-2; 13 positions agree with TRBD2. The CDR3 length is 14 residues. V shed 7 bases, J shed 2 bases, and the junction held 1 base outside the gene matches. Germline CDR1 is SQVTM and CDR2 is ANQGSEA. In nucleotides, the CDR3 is TGCAGCGCGGGACTAGCGGGAAACACCGGGGAGCTGTTTTTT. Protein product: CSAGLAGNTGELFF.

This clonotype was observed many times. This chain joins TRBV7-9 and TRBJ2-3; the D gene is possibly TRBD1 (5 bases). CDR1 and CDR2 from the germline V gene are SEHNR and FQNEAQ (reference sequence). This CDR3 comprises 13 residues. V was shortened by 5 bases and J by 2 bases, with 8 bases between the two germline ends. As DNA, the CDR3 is TGTGCCAGCAGCCCAGGGTCCACAGATACGCAGTATTTT. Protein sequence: CASSPGSTDTQYF.

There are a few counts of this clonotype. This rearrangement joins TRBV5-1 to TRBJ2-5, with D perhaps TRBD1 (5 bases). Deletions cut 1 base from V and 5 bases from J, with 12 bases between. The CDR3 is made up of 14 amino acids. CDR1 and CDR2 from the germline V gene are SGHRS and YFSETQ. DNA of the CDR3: TGCGCCAGCAGCTTGCCCAGGGATGGGGAGACCCAGTACTTC. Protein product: CASSLPRDGETQYF.

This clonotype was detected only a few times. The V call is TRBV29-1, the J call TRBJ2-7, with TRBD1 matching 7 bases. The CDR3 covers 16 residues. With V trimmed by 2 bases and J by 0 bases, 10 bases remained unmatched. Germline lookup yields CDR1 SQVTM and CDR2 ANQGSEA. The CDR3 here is CSVENPSTGSSYEQYF. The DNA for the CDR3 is TGCAGCGTTGAAAACCCCTCGACAGGGAGCTCCTACGAGCAGTACTTC.

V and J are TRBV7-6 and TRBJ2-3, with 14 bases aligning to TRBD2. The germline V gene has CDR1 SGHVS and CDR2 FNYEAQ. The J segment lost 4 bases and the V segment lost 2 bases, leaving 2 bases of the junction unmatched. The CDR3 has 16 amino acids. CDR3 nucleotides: TGTGCCAGCAGCTTAATGGGACTAGCGGGAGCAGATACGCAGTATTTT. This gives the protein CASSLMGLAGADTQYF.

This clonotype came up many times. The CDR3 protein is CAISGAGYQETQYF. CDR3 nucleotide sequence: TGTGCCATCAGTGGGGCGGGTTACCAAGAGACCCAGTACTTC. The genes are TRBV10-3 and TRBJ2-5; D is possibly TRBD2 (5 bases). The CDR3 length is 14 residues. The ends were cut back, 4 bases at V and 0 bases at J, with 9 bases in the middle. Germline V gives CDR1 ENHRY, CDR2 SYGVKD.

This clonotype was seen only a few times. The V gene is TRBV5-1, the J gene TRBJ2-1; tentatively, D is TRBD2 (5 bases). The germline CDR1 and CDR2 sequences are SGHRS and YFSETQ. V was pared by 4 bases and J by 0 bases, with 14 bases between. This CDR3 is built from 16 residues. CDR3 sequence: CASSTDGGFSYNEQFF. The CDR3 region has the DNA TGCGCCAGCAGCACAGACGGAGGCTTCTCCTACAATGAGCAGTTCTTC.

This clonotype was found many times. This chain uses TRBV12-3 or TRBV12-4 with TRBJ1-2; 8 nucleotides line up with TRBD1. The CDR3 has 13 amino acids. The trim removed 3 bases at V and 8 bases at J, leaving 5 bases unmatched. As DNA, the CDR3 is TGTGCCAGCAGTTTCCAGACAGGGGAGGGCTACACCTTC. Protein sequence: CASSFQTGEGYTF.

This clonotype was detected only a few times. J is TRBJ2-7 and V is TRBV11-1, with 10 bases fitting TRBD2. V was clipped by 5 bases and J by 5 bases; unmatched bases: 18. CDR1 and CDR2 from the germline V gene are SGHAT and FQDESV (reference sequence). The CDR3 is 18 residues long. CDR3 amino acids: CASSVQGASSGSIHEQYF. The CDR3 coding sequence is TGTGCCAGCAGCGTCCAGGGGGCATCTAGCGGGAGTATCCACGAGCAGTACTTC.

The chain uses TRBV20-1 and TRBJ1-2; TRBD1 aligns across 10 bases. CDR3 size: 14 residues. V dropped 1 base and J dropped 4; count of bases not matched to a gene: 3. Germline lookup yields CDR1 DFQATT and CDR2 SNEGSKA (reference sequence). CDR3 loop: CSARGTGGSYGYTF. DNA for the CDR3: TGCAGTGCTAGAGGGACAGGGGGAAGCTATGGCTACACCTTC.

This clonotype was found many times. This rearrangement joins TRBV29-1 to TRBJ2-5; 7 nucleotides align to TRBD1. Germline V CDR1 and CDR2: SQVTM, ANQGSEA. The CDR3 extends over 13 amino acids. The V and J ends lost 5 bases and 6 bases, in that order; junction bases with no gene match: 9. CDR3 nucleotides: TGCAGCGTTTGGGTGACAGGGAGCCAGACCCAGTACTTC. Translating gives CSVWVTGSQTQYF.

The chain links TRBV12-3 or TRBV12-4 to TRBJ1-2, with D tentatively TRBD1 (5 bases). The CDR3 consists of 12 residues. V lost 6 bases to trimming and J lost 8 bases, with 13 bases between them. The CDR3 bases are TGTGCCAGCAGCACAGGCTTCCCGGGCTACACCTTC. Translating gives CASSTGFPGYTF.

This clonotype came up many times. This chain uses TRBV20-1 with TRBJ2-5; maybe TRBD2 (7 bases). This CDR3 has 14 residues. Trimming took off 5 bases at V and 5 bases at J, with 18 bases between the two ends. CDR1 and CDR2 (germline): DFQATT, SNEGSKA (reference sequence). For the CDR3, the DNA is TGCAGTGCTGCCACGTGGGGGGGCTTGGAGACCCAGTACTTC. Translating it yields CSAATWGGLETQYF.

In DNA, the CDR3 is TGTGCCAGCAGCTTCGACAGGGTCTTACTTGGGAGCTCCTACGAGCAGTACTTC. Translating it yields CASSFDRVLLGSSYEQYF. The chain has TRBV11-1 and TRBJ2-7, with 7 bases fitting TRBD1. With 3 bases clipped from V and 0 bases from J, the junction kept 14 bases outside the gene matches. The CDR3 is 18 amino acids. Germline V gene lookup returns CDR1 SGHAT and CDR2 FQDESV (reference sequence). The full variable domain, completed using reference TRBV11-1 and TRBJ2-7, is EAEVAQSPRYKITEKSQAVAFWCDPISGHATLYWYRQILGQGPELLVQFQDESVVDDSQLPKDRFSAERLKGVDSTLKIQPAELGDSAMYLCASSFDRVLLGSSYEQYFGPGTRLTVT.

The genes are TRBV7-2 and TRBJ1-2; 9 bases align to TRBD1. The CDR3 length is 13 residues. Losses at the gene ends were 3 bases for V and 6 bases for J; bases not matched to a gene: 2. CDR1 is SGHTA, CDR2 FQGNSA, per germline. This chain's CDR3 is CASSFRTGDGYTF. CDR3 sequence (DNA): TGTGCCAGCAGCTTCCGGACAGGGGATGGCTACACCTTC. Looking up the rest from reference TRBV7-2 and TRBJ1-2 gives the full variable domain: GAGVSQSPSNKVTEKGKDVELRCDPISGHTALYWYRQSLGQGLEFLIYFQGNSAPDKSGLPSDRFSAERTGGSVSTLTIQRTQQEDSAVYLCASSFRTGDGYTFGSGTRLTVV.

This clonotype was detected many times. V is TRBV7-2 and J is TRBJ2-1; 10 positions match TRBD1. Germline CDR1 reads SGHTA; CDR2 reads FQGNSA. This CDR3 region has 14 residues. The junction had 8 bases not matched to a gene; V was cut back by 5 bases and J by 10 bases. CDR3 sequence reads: CASSLGTGAGEQFF. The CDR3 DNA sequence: TGTGCCAGCAGCCTCGGGACAGGGGCGGGCGAGCAGTTCTTC.

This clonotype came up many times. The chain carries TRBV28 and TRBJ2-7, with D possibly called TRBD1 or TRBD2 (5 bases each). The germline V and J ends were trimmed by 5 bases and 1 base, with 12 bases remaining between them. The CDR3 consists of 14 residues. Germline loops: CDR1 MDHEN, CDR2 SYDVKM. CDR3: CASSQGTSSYEQYF. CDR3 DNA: TGTGCCAGCAGTCAAGGGACGTCGTCCTACGAGCAGTACTTC.

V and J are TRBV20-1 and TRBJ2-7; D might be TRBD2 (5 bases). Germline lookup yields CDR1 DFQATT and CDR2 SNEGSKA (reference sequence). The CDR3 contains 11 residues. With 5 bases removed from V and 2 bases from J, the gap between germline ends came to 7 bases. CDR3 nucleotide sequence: TGCAGTGCTTGGACTCCCTACGAGCAGTACTTC. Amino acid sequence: CSAWTPYEQYF.

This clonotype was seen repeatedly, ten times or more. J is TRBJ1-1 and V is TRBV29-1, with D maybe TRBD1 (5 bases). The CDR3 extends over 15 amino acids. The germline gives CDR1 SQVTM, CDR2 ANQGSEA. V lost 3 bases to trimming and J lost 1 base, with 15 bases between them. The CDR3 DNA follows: TGCAGCGTTGAGAGGTTTTCAGGGACGAACACTGAAGCTTTCTTT. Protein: CSVERFSGTNTEAFF.

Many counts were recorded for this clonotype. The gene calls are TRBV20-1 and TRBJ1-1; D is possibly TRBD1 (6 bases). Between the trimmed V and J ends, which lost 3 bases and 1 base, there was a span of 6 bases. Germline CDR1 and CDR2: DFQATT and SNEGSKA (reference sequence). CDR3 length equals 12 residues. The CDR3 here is CSARGANTEAFF. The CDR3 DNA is TGCAGTGCTAGGGGGGCGAACACTGAAGCTTTCTTT.

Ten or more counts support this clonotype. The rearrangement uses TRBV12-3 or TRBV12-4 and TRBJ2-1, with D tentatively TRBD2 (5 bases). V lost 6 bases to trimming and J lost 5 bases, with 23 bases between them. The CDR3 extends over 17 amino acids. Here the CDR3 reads CASSPGRTSSQNNEQFF. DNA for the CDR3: TGTGCCAGCAGCCCCGGCCGAACTAGTTCGCAGAACAATGAGCAGTTCTTC.

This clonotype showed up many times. The CDR3 loop reads CSVERLAAGELFF. The CDR3 DNA follows: TGCAGCGTTGAACGGTTGGCCGCCGGGGAGCTGTTTTTT. The chain recombines TRBV29-1 with TRBJ2-2, with no clear D. Germline CDR1 is SQVTM and CDR2 is ANQGSEA. The CDR3 is 13 amino acids. V lost 2 bases and J lost 6, with 10 bases in between.

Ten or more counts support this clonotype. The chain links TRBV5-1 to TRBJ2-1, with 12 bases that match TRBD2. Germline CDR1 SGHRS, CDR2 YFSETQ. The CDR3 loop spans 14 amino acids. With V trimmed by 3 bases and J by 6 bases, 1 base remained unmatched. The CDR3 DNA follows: TGCGCCAGCAGCTGGACTAGCGGGATCAATGAGCAGTTCTTC. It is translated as CASSWTSGINEQFF.

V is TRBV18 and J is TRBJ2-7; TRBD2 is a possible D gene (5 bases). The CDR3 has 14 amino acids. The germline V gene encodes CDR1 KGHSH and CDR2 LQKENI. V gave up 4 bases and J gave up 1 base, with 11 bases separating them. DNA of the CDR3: TGTGCCAGCTCACTGTCGGGAAAATCCTACGAGCAGTACGTC. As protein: CASSLSGKSYEQYV.